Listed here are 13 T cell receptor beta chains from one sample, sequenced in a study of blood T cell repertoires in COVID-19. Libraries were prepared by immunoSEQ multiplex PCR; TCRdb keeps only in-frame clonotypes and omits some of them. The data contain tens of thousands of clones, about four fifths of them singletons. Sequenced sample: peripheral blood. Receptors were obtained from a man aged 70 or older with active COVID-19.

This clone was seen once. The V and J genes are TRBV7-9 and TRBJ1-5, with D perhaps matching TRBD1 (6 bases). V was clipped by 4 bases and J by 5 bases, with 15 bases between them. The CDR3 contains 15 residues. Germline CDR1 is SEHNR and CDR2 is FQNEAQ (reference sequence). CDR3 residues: CASSSLGGGYQPQHF. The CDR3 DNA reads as TGTGCCAGCAGCTCCTTGGGAGGGGGGTATCAGCCCCAGCATTTT.

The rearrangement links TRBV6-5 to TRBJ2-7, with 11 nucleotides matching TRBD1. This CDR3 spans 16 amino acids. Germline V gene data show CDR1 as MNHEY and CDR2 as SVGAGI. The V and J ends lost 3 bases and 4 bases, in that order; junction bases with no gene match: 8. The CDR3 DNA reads TGTGCCAGCAGTTATGAACCGGGACAGGGGGTGTACGAGCAGTACTTC. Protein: CASSYEPGQGVYEQYF.

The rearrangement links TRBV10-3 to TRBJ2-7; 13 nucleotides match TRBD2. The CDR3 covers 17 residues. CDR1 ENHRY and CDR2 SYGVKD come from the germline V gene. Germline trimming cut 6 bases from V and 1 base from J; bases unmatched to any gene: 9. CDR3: CAISRPGTSGESYEQYF. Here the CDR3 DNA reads TGTGCCATCAGCCGGCCCGGGACTAGCGGGGAGTCCTACGAGCAGTACTTC.

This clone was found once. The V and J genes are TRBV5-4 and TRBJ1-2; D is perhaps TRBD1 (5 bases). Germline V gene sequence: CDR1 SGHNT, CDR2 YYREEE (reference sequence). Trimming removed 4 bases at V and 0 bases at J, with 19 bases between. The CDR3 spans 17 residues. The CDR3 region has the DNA TGTGCCAGCAGCGTAGAAGAAGGGAGGGGTACTAACTATGGCTACACCTTC. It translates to CASSVEEGRGTNYGYTF.

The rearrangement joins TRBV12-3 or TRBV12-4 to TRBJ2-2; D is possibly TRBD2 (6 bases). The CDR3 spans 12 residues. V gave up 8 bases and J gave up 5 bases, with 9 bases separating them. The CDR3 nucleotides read TGTGCCAGCTTCGCGGGGACCGGGGAGCTGTTTTTT. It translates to CASFAGTGELFF.

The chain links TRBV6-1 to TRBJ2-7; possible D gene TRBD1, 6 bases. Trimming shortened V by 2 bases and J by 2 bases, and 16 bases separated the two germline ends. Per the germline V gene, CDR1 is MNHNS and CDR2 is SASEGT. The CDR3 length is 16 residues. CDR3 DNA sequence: TGTGCCAGCAGTGAAATGGGGCAGGGGCTAGCCTACGAGCAGTACTTC. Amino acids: CASSEMGQGLAYEQYF.

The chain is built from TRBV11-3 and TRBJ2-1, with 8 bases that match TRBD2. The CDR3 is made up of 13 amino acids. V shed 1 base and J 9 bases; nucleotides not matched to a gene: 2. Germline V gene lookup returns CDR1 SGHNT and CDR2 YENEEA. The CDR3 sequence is CASSLASGFEQFF. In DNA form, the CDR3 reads TGTGCCAGCAGCTTAGCTAGCGGGTTTGAGCAGTTCTTC.

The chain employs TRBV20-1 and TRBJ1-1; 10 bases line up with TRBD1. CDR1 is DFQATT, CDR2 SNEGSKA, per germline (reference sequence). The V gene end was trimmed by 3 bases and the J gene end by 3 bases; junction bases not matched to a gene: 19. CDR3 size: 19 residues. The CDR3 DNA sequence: TGCAGTGCTAGTACAGCACAAGGGACAGGGGTATTATTGGACACTGAAGCTTTCTTT. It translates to CSASTAQGTGVLLDTEAFF.

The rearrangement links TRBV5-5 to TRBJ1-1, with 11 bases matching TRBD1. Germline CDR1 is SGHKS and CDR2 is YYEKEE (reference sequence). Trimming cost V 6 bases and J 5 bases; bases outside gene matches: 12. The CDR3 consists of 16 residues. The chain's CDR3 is CASTTAGTGGRTEAFF. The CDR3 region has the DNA TGTGCCAGCACCACCGCCGGGACAGGGGGAAGGACTGAAGCTTTCTTT. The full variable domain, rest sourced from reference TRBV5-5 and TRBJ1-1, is DAGVTQSPTHLIKTRGQQVTLRCSPISGHKSVSWYQQVLGQGPQFIFQYYEKEERGRGNFPDRFSARQFPNYSSELNVNALLLGDSALYLCASTTAGTGGRTEAFFGQGTRLTVV.

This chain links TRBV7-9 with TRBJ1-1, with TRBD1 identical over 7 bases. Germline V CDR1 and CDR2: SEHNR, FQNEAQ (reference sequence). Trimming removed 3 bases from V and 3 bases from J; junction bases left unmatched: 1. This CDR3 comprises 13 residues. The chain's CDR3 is CASSFGQDTEAFF. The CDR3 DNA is TGTGCCAGCAGCTTTGGACAGGACACTGAAGCTTTCTTT.

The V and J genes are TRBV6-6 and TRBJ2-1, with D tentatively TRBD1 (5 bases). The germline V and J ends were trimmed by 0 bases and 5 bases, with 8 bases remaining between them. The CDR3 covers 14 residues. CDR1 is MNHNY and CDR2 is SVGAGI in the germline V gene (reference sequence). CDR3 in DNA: TGTGCCAGCAGTTACTCGACCAGGGACAATGAGCAGTTCTTC. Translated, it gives CASSYSTRDNEQFF.

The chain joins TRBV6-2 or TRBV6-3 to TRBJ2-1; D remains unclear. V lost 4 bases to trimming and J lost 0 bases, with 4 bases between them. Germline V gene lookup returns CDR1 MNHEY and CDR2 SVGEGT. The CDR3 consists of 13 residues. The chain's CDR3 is CASSFYSYNEQFF. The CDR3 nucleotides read TGTGCCAGCAGTTTCTACTCCTACAATGAGCAGTTCTTC.

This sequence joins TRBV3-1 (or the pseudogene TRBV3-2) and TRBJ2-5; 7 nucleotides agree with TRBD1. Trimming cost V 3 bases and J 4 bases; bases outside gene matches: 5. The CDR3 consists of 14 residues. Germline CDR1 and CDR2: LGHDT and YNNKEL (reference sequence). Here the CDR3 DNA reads TGTGCCAGCAGCCAGGGCCACAGGGGAGAGACCCAGTACTTC. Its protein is CASSQGHRGETQYF.